This T cell receptor beta chain originates from a study of T-cell memory formation after mild COVID-19. Overall study findings and caveats: Memory from before infection featured some responding clones, which suggests cross-reactive memory joined. Whereas later expanders leaned CD4+, clones contracting day 15 to 85 showed a balanced CD4/CD8 makeup.

The V gene lost 4 bases and the J gene lost 0 bases, with 14 bases spanning the gap. Germline assignment: CDR1 SGHRS and CDR2 YFSETQ. This CDR3 is 16 amino acids long. 5'RACE with constant-segment primers yielded barcoded, UMI-tagged TCR alpha and TCR beta cDNA libraries. TCRdb called the 5' RACE reads again in MiXCR, with one record for every CDR3 protein. The repertoire holds 450,000 or so distinct CDR3 sequences, 15% to 25% seen once, with about 8.8% in the top ten. This clonotype was seen only a few times. Its cognate antigen is unknown. The receptor comes from an adult woman who had mild COVID-19 (a few samples of this study predate the infection). Cell type and time point are not known. The chain employs TRBV5-1 and TRBJ1-3, with D possibly matching TRBD1 (5 bases). The sample comprised PBMCs or a T cell subset sorted from them (not recorded which). CDR3 in DNA: TGCGCCAGCAGCCCGGGACGTTCTCCCTCTGGAAACACCATATATTTT. It specifies CASSPGRSPSGNTIYF.